This note documents a single T cell receptor (beta chain) sequence. Its antigen is undetermined. The junction does not match germline at one end; this may be a read error. This entry belongs to a study of T cells after yellow fever vaccination. Study-wide results and limits: Repertoires sorted by FACS could include abundant clonotypes that are contaminants from the bulk population. Reappearing after the booster were most of the clones from primary vaccination (about 96% CD4, about 87% CD8).

UMIs and a universal primer site were added when TCR cDNA was made by 5'RACE template switching. TCRdb recomputed calls from the 5' RACE reads with MiXCR, one row per CDR3 protein. The data hold around 340,000 distinct CDR3 sequences, with 8.7% observed a single time. The sequencing used PBMCs, collected on the day of the first yellow fever vaccination. The receptor's source is a young man who received the YFV17D yellow fever vaccine.

In DNA, the CDR3 is TGTGCCAGTACGCCTACTTCAATGGGCAGGGGAAACACTGGAGCTTTCTTT. Its translation is CASTPTSMGRGNTGAFF. The chain links TRBV19 to TRBJ1-1; D might be TRBD1 (6 bases). Per the germline V gene, CDR1 is LNHDA and CDR2 is SQIVND (reference sequence). CDR3 length equals 17 residues.